What follows are 8 T cell receptor beta chains derived from one specimen sequenced in a study of T cells in Graves' hyperthyroidism and ophthalmopathy. TCR beta CDR3 region amplification was performed from RNA transcripts. Carried out on the TCR CDR3, a first-round RT-PCR used the HTBI primer set. TCRdb ran MiXCR on the multiplex PCR reads and lists one entry per CDR3 protein. Of under 450,000 distinct CDR3 sequences in the sample, approximately 15% were seen once. The sample consisted of blood. These receptors were collected from a man aged 25-40 years with Graves' hyperthyroidism that later progressed to Graves' ophthalmopathy.

The V gene is TRBV6-1, the J gene TRBJ1-5; D perhaps matches TRBD1 (5 bases). This CDR3 has 15 amino acids. The V and J ends lost 1 base and 5 bases respectively, with 12 bases between them. CDR1 MNHNS and CDR2 SASEGT come from the germline V gene. The CDR3: CASSEGRGGYQPQHF. CDR3 DNA: TGTGCCAGCAGTGAAGGACGGGGGGGGTATCAGCCCCAGCATTTT.

This clonotype has only a few counts. The chain carries TRBV5-1 and TRBJ2-2; 7 bases fit TRBD1. The CDR3 totals 16 residues. Germline values: CDR1 SGHRS, CDR2 YFSETQ. V was pared by 1 base and J by 7 bases, with 10 bases of the junction left unmatched. This CDR3 reads CASSLLRGFFNGELFF. The CDR3 nucleotides read TGCGCCAGCAGCTTGCTCAGGGGGTTTTTCAACGGGGAGCTGTTTTTT.

This clonotype was found many times. The CDR3 region has the DNA TGTGCCAGCAGTTATTCAGGGCCCTTAACTGAAGCTTTCTTT. This translates into CASSYSGPLTEAFF. This rearrangement joins TRBV6-1 to TRBJ1-1, with D possibly being TRBD1 (5 bases). There are 14 residues in the CDR3. Trimming took 5 bases from V and 5 from J, leaving 15 bases between them. Germline lookup yields CDR1 MNHNS and CDR2 SASEGT.

This clonotype was seen at least ten times. The chain couples TRBV28 to TRBJ1-2, with a weak D call TRBD1 (6 bases). Germline V gene data show CDR1 as MDHEN and CDR2 as SYDVKM. This CDR3 is 17 amino acids long. Trimming took 5 bases from V and 2 from J, leaving 21 bases between them. CDR3 nucleotides: TGTGCCAGCAGTCTACGTATTGGGGACAATTCAAACTATGGCTACACCTTC. Its protein is CASSLRIGDNSNYGYTF.

This clonotype has at least ten counts. V is TRBV12-3 or TRBV12-4 and J is TRBJ2-2; the D is unclear. Trimming took off 6 bases at V and 1 base at J, with 12 bases between the two ends. This CDR3 spans 15 amino acids. The CDR3 spells CASSRPGLNTGELFF. The CDR3 nucleotides are TGTGCCAGCAGCCGCCCAGGCCTGAACACCGGGGAGCTGTTTTTT.

This clonotype has just a few counts. The chain uses TRBV6-1 and TRBJ2-7, with 10 bases matching TRBD1. CDR1 and CDR2 from the germline V gene are MNHNS and SASEGT. V dropped 1 base and J dropped 4; count of bases not matched to a gene: 10. This CDR3 has 17 residues. In DNA form, the CDR3 reads TGTGCCAGCAGTGAAGGGTGGTGGGACAGGGGATTATACGAGCAGTACTTC. It translates to CASSEGWWDRGLYEQYF.

In its sample, this clonotype was seen many times. The chain is built from TRBV5-8 and TRBJ2-3; the D call may be TRBD1 or TRBD2 (5 bases each). Trimming pared 2 bases from V and 6 bases from J, leaving 13 bases between. Germline assignment: CDR1 SGHTS and CDR2 YDEGEE. The CDR3 is 14 amino acids. The CDR3 DNA sequence: TGTGCCAGCAGCTTCCTAGGGGAGTCCGATACGCAGTATTTT. It specifies CASSFLGESDTQYF. Together with reference TRBV5-8 and TRBJ2-3, the CDR3 gives the full variable domain: EAGVTQSPTHLIKTRGQQATLRCSPISGHTSVYWYQQALGLGLQFLLWYDEGEERNRGNFPPRFSGRQFPNYSSELNVNALELEDSALYLCASSFLGESDTQYFGPGTRLTVL.

This clonotype was seen many times. V gene TRBV7-2 combines with J gene TRBJ1-1; a possible D gene is TRBD1 (5 bases). Germline loops: CDR1 SGHTA, CDR2 FQGNSA. This CDR3 spans 16 amino acids. Trimming pared 2 bases from V and 0 bases from J, leaving 13 bases between. In DNA, the CDR3 is TGTGCCAGCAGCTTAAATAGTGGGGCGTTGAACACTGAAGCTTTCTTT. It yields the protein CASSLNSGALNTEAFF. The entire variable domain, with the rest obtained from reference TRBV7-2 and TRBJ1-1, is as follows: GAGVSQSPSNKVTEKGKDVELRCDPISGHTALYWYRQSLGQGLEFLIYFQGNSAPDKSGLPSDRFSAERTGGSVSTLTIQRTQQEDSAVYLCASSLNSGALNTEAFFGQGTRLTVV.